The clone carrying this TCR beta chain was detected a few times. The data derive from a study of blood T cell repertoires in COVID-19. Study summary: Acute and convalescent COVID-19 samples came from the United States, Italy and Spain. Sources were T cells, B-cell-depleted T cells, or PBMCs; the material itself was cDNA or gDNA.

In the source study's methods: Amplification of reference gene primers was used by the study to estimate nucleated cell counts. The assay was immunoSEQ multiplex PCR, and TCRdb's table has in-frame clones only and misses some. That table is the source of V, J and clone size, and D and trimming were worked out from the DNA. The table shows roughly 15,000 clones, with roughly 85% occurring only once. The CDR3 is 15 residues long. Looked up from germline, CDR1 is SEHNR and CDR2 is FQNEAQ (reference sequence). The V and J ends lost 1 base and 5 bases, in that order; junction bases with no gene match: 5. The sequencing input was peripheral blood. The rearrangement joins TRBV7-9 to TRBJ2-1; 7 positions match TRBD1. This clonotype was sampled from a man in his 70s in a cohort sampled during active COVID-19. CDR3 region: CASSLERQGNNEQFF. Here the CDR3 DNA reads TGTGCCAGCAGCTTAGAGCGACAGGGTAACAATGAGCAGTTCTTC.